Given below is one T cell receptor beta chain in context. The junction shows a germline mismatch at one end, possibly a read error. This sample is part of a study of T cell responses to AZD1222 COVID-19 vaccine. In germline, CDR1 is MNHEY, CDR2 SVGAGI. The length of the CDR3 is 10 residues. The assay was immunoSEQ multiplex PCR, and TCRdb's table has in-frame clones only and misses some. The sample lists over 120,000 clones; roughly 93% were seen once. This rearrangement joins TRBV6-5 to TRBJ2-7; D is unclear. The TCR originated in an adult who had recovered from COVID-19. The source material was peripheral blood, sampled after recovery from COVID-19. The CDR3 DNA is TGTGCCAGCAGCGGAACCTCGACAAGCTTC. Amino acid sequence: CASSGTSTSF.